Each of the 17 T cell receptor beta chains below was sequenced from the same sample in a study of T cell repertoires in cytomegalovirus infection. Antigens for these TCRs are unknown. TCRdb re-analysed the reads in MiXCR, keeping a single row per CDR3 protein. The repertoire consists of 110,000 or so distinct CDR3 sequences, with 30% to 35% occurring once and the leading ten covering around two fifths. Material: CD8+ T cells from cultured PBMCs, obtained from culture after CMV antigen stimulation. The source is a human donor in good health (CMV status not recorded). Some clones in this sample may be carry-over from other donors' samples.

This clonotype was seen just once. The rearrangement links TRBV14 to TRBJ2-1, with D tentatively TRBD2 (7 bases). Germline CDR1 and CDR2: SGHDN and FVKESK. V shed 9 bases and J shed 2 bases, with 14 bases lying between them. This CDR3 region has 14 residues. This chain's CDR3 is CASKPGGPYNEQFF. The CDR3 bases are TGTGCCAGTAAACCGGGGGGCCCCTACAATGAGCAGTTCTTC.

There are a few counts of this clonotype. The chain joins TRBV6-1 to TRBJ1-1, with D perhaps matching TRBD1 (5 bases). The germline V and J ends were trimmed by 5 bases and 1 base, with 8 bases remaining between them. The CDR3 spans 13 residues. The germline V gene encodes CDR1 MNHNS and CDR2 SASEGT. CDR3 amino acids: CASSYTGNTEAFF. In DNA, the CDR3 is TGTGCCAGCAGTTACACAGGGAACACTGAAGCTTTCTTT.

This clonotype has at least ten counts. V and J are TRBV10-3 and TRBJ1-2; D possibly corresponds to TRBD1 (6 bases). From germline, CDR1 is ENHRY and CDR2 SYGVKD. This CDR3 has 17 residues. V gave up 2 bases and J gave up 2 bases, with 18 bases separating them. DNA for the CDR3: TGTGCCATCAGTGAGACCTGGACAGCCCAGTCCAACTATGGCTACACCTTC. It is translated as CAISETWTAQSNYGYTF.

The CDR3 nucleotides read TGTGCCAGCAGCTTCCGGGACTTACACTATGGCTACACCTTC. Amino acids: CASSFRDLHYGYTF. The chain joins TRBV5-5 to TRBJ1-2, with a weak D call TRBD1 (5 bases). V lost 2 bases and J lost 3, with 11 bases in between. In germline, CDR1 is SGHKS, CDR2 YYEKEE (reference sequence). The CDR3 covers 14 residues.

This clonotype showed up just a few times. V is TRBV5-6 and J is TRBJ2-2; weak D call: TRBD2 (6 bases). The CDR3 length is 15 residues. The ends were cut back, 4 bases at V and 8 bases at J, with 18 bases in the middle. The germline V gene encodes CDR1 SGHDT and CDR2 YYEEEE. In DNA form, the CDR3 reads TGTGCCAGCAGCCATGCGGGGCCTGGGACGGGGGAGCTGTTTTTT. Residues: CASSHAGPGTGELFF.

This clonotype has ten or more counts. This chain joins TRBV7-9 and TRBJ2-7, with no clear D. The ends were cut back, 2 bases at V and 5 bases at J, with 7 bases in the middle. Germline assignment: CDR1 SEHNR and CDR2 FQNEAQ (reference sequence). The CDR3 runs to 12 residues. The CDR3 sequence: CASSLISNEQYF. Written as DNA, the CDR3 is TGTGCCAGCAGCTTAATATCAAACGAGCAGTACTTC.

CDR3 nucleotides: TGTGCCAGCAGTCCCACCGGGACACCCGATTCCTACGAGCAGTACTTC. Its protein product is CASSPTGTPDSYEQYF. The J gene is TRBJ2-7, the V gene TRBV7-6, with D tentatively TRBD1 (6 bases). V was trimmed by 6 bases and J by 1 base, leaving 19 bases between them. Looked up from germline, CDR1 is SGHVS and CDR2 is FNYEAQ. This CDR3 spans 16 amino acids.

This clonotype occurred a few times. The rearrangement uses TRBV12-3 or TRBV12-4 and TRBJ1-2; 7 positions match TRBD1. This CDR3 spans 17 amino acids. V trimming: 2 bases; J trimming: 2 bases; junction bases outside the gene matches: 11. This chain's CDR3 is CASSLTGTVLGNYGYTF. The CDR3 coding sequence is TGTGCCAGCAGTTTAACCGGGACAGTGCTTGGAAACTATGGCTACACCTTC.

This clonotype was seen only a few times. The chain carries TRBV3-1 and TRBJ2-7, with TRBD2 identical over 13 bases. The trim removed 6 bases at V and 3 bases at J, leaving 5 bases unmatched. The germline V gene has CDR1 LGHDT and CDR2 YNNKEL (reference sequence). CDR3 length equals 15 residues. The CDR3 nucleotides are TGTGCCAGCAGGTCCACTAGCGGGGGGGTCTACGAGCAGTACTTC. Its protein is CASRSTSGGVYEQYF.

The chain combines TRBV9 with TRBJ1-6; D unresolved. CDR1 and CDR2 (germline): SGDLS, YYNGEE. The CDR3 contains 13 residues. V was shortened by 3 bases and J by 14 bases, with 15 bases between the two germline ends. The CDR3: CASSARLDRSLHF. CDR3 DNA sequence: TGTGCCAGCAGCGCCCGGCTCGACCGGTCCCTCCACTTT.

The chain recombines TRBV6-5 with TRBJ2-3; TRBD2 matches at 11 bases. This CDR3 is built from 18 residues. J was trimmed by 2 bases and V by 2 bases; bases with no gene match: 9. Germline CDR1 reads MNHEY; CDR2 reads SVGAGI. CDR3 residues: CASSYGSGGGPDTDTQYF. CDR3 nucleotides: TGTGCCAGCAGTTACGGTAGCGGGGGGGGTCCTGACACAGATACGCAGTATTTT.

The chain combines TRBV2 with TRBJ1-5, with D perhaps TRBD1 (5 bases). The CDR3 spans 16 residues. V gave up 4 bases and J gave up 1 base, with 14 bases separating them. Germline V lookup: CDR1 SNHLY, CDR2 FYNNEI. The CDR3 DNA reads TGTGCCAGCAGTGGTTTCGCGACAGTGAGCAATCAGCCCCAGCATTTT. Its protein product is CASSGFATVSNQPQHF.

In its sample, this clonotype was seen many times. The chain joins TRBV7-2 to TRBJ2-7; possible D gene TRBD1, 6 bases. Germline-derived CDR1 and CDR2 are SGHTA and FQGNSA. V was trimmed by 0 bases and J by 1 base, leaving 16 bases between them. This CDR3 has 17 amino acids. Written as DNA, the CDR3 is TGTGCCAGCAGCTTAGCCCCCGGACAGACCAGATCCTACGAGCAGTACTTC. It encodes CASSLAPGQTRSYEQYF.

This clonotype came up many times. The V and J genes are TRBV4-3 and TRBJ1-3, with D unresolved. The CDR3 is 16 residues long. V gave up 2 bases and J gave up 0 bases, with 11 bases separating them. The germline V gene has CDR1 LGHNA and CDR2 YSLEER. The CDR3 DNA reads TGCGCCAGCAGCCAAAGCAGATTTTACTCTGGAAACACCATATATTTT. This codes for CASSQSRFYSGNTIYF.

The chain recombines TRBV5-1 with TRBJ1-1; D not certain. Looked up from germline, CDR1 is SGHRS and CDR2 is YFSETQ. The ends were cut back, 1 base at V and 0 bases at J, with 10 bases in the middle. This CDR3 contains 15 residues. In DNA, the CDR3 is TGCGCCAGCAGCTTGTTTGAGGGAATGAACACTGAAGCTTTCTTT. It codes for CASSLFEGMNTEAFF.

The V and J genes are TRBV20-1 and TRBJ1-2; 7 nucleotides align to TRBD1. The CDR3 loop spans 14 amino acids. Germline V gives CDR1 DFQATT, CDR2 SNEGSKA (reference sequence). V shed 4 bases and J 1 base; nucleotides not matched to a gene: 6. The CDR3 DNA is TGCAGTGCTATATGGGACAGAGTTAACTATGGCTACACCTTC. This sequence encodes CSAIWDRVNYGYTF.

This clonotype occurred many times. The chain links TRBV7-8 to TRBJ1-1; D is uncertain. Germline CDR1 reads SGHVS; CDR2 reads FQNEAQ. The germline V and J ends were trimmed by 2 bases and 7 bases, with 5 bases remaining between them. This CDR3 has 11 residues. DNA for the CDR3: TGTGCCAGCAGCTTATCGGGTGAAGCTTTCTTT. Translated: CASSLSGEAFF.